These 24 T cell receptor beta chains originate from one sample sequenced in a study of T cells after posttransplantation cyclophosphamide. The table came from immunoSEQ multiplex PCR; TCRdb's copy has only in-frame clones and leaves some out. This table holds around 3,000 clones, around two thirds found once. Sequencing used memory CD8+ T cells sorted from blood. The receptors were sampled from a woman in her 30s in good health and a related stem cell transplant donor.

This rearrangement joins TRBV10-1 to TRBJ1-2, with a tentative D call TRBD1 (5 bases). Germline V gene lookup returns CDR1 WNHNN and CDR2 SYGVQD (reference sequence). Trimming took 3 bases from V and 5 from J, leaving 10 bases between them. The CDR3 length is 13 residues. Written as DNA, the CDR3 is TGCGCCAGCAGTGAACAGGCGGGATATGGCTACACCTTC. This encodes CASSEQAGYGYTF.

The chain joins TRBV4-1 to TRBJ2-7, with D perhaps TRBD2 (5 bases). The CDR3 runs 14 residues. Germline CDR1 and CDR2: MGHRA and YSYEKL. Trimming cost V 3 bases and J 2 bases, with 11 bases left between them. CDR3 coding DNA: TGCGCCAGCAGCCATCGCGGAGGCGCCTACGAGCAGTACTTC. This gives the protein CASSHRGGAYEQYF.

This clone is categorized as medium-sized. The V call is TRBV4-3, the J call TRBJ2-6; 9 bases agree with TRBD1. The germline V gene encodes CDR1 LGHNA and CDR2 YSLEER. J was trimmed by 4 bases and V by 5 bases; bases with no gene match: 6. The CDR3 consists of 16 residues. This CDR3 reads CASSARTGAGANVLTF. CDR3 DNA: TGCGCCAGCAGCGCCAGGACAGGGGCAGGGGCCAACGTCCTGACTTTC.

About this clone itself: Distinct nucleotide sequences in the sample also encode this CDR3. This chain uses TRBV6-1 with TRBJ1-6, with 10 bases identical to TRBD1. With V trimmed by 8 bases and J by 7 bases, 2 bases remained unmatched. The germline gives CDR1 MNHNS, CDR2 SASEGT. The CDR3 runs to 13 residues. CDR3 amino acids: CASSTGGNSPLHF. For the CDR3, the DNA is TGTGCCAGCTCGACAGGGGGCAATTCACCCCTCCACTTT.

The rearrangement links TRBV2 to TRBJ2-5, with a tentative D call TRBD2 (6 bases). Trimming cost V 3 bases and J 3 bases, with 14 bases left between them. CDR3 length: 15 amino acids. Germline-derived CDR1 and CDR2 are SNHLY and FYNNEI. CDR3 region: CASSDTGTPEETQYF. CDR3 DNA sequence: TGTGCCAGCAGTGATACCGGGACTCCGGAAGAGACCCAGTACTTC.

V and J are TRBV15 and TRBJ1-1; 10 bases align to TRBD1. The V gene's germline CDR1 is LNHNV and CDR2 YYDKDF (reference sequence). Trimming cost V 3 bases and J 8 bases; bases outside gene matches: 3. The CDR3 runs to 13 residues. CDR3 DNA sequence: TGTGCCACCAGCAGGGACAGGGGGTGGGAAGCTTTCTTT. This gives the protein CATSRDRGWEAFF.

V and J are TRBV30 and TRBJ2-6; TRBD1 matches at 9 bases. This CDR3 region has 16 residues. V shed 4 bases and J 0 bases; nucleotides not matched to a gene: 4. Germline CDR1 and CDR2: GTSNPN and SVGIG (reference sequence). The CDR3 DNA is TGTGCCTGGACGACAGGGGGGGGCTCTGGGGCCAACGTCCTGACTTTC. It codes for CAWTTGGGSGANVLTF. Based on the CDR3 plus reference TRBV30 and TRBJ2-6, the full variable domain is SQTIHQWPATLVQPVGSPLSLECTVEGTSNPNLYWYRQAAGRGLQLLFYSVGIGQISSEVPQNLSASRPQDRQFILSSKKLLLSDSGFYLCAWTTGGGSGANVLTFGAGSRLTVL.

J is TRBJ2-3 and V is TRBV6-4, with 7 bases lining up with TRBD2. CDR1 is MRHNA and CDR2 is SNTAGT in the germline V gene. Trimming removed 3 bases from V and 0 bases from J; junction bases left unmatched: 3. This CDR3 spans 15 amino acids. The CDR3 sequence is CASSENGGSTDTQYF. Here the CDR3 DNA reads TGTGCCAGCAGTGAGAACGGGGGGAGCACAGATACGCAGTATTTT.

This clone is termed large. The CDR3 protein is CASSQVNRGSGELFF. In DNA, the CDR3 is TGCGCCAGCAGCCAAGTTAACAGGGGCTCCGGGGAGCTGTTTTTT. The chain carries TRBV4-3 and TRBJ2-2, with 7 bases that match TRBD1. CDR1 is LGHNA and CDR2 is YSLEER in the germline V gene. With 1 base clipped from V and 6 bases from J, the junction kept 5 bases outside the gene matches. CDR3 size: 15 residues.

The chain carries TRBV7-9 and TRBJ1-1; D call uncertain. This CDR3 is built from 14 residues. CDR1 and CDR2 from the germline V gene are SEHNR and FQNEAQ (reference sequence). The V end was cut by 1 base, the J end by 4 bases, with 10 bases between. CDR3 protein: CASSLVLGPTEAFF. The CDR3 coding sequence is TGTGCCAGCAGCTTAGTTCTAGGTCCCACTGAAGCTTTCTTT.

The J gene is TRBJ1-6, the V gene TRBV6-5, with 8 bases fitting TRBD1. The J segment lost 12 bases and the V segment lost 7 bases, leaving 11 bases of the junction unmatched. The V gene's germline CDR1 is MNHEY and CDR2 SVGAGI. This CDR3 is 14 amino acids long. Here the CDR3 reads CASTQGTGVGPLHF. The CDR3 nucleotides are TGTGCCAGCACCCAAGGGACAGGCGTGGGACCCCTCCACTTT.

The CDR3: CASSFVDSYEQYF. CDR3 sequence (DNA): TGTGCCAGCAGTTTTGTCGACAGCTACGAGCAGTACTTC. The rearrangement links TRBV28 to TRBJ2-7; D perhaps matches TRBD1 (5 bases). Germline values: CDR1 MDHEN, CDR2 SYDVKM. V shed 3 bases and J shed 3 bases, with 9 bases lying between them. The CDR3 has 13 residues.

V is TRBV27 and J is TRBJ2-1; no reliable D call. The CDR3 consists of 15 residues. Trimming pared 6 bases from V and 4 bases from J, leaving 16 bases between. The V gene's germline CDR1 is MNHEY and CDR2 SMNVEV (reference sequence). The CDR3 DNA is TGTGCCAGCAGGACAAACTTCCACTTATACAATGAGCAGTTCTTC. Its protein is CASRTNFHLYNEQFF.

Of note for this clone: Germline and junction disagree at one end, which may indicate a read error. This chain connects TRBV29-1 to TRBJ1-5, with no clear D. The CDR3 length is 13 residues. CDR1 SQVTM and CDR2 ANQGSEA come from the germline V gene. CDR3 amino acids: CSVGPGVYSAPAF. CDR3 nucleotide sequence: TGCAGCGTTGGCCCGGGAGTGTATTCGGCCCCAGCATTT.

This chain connects TRBV27 to TRBJ2-7; D might be TRBD1 (6 bases). Germline V CDR1 and CDR2: MNHEY, SMNVEV (reference sequence). CDR3 length: 13 amino acids. Deletions cut 5 bases from V and 5 bases from J, with 13 bases between. The CDR3 DNA reads as TGTGCCAGCAGTCCGGACAGTCGGCACGAGCAGTACTTC. This codes for CASSPDSRHEQYF.

The gene calls are TRBV4-2 and TRBJ1-2, with TRBD1 matching over 11 bases. The CDR3 has 17 amino acids. J gave up 6 bases and V 1 base, and 10 bases lay outside the gene matches. Germline V gene data show CDR1 as LGHNA and CDR2 as YNFKEQ. The CDR3 loop is CASSQGTGGGLMDGYTF. CDR3 nucleotide sequence: TGTGCCAGCAGCCAAGGGACAGGGGGCGGTCTTATGGATGGCTACACCTTC.

The CDR3 loop reads CASSLRGSHYEQYF. In DNA form, the CDR3 reads TGTGCCAGCAGCTTACGGGGGTCGCACTACGAGCAGTACTTC. The V and J genes are TRBV11-1 and TRBJ2-7; D is possibly TRBD2 (6 bases). The CDR3 spans 14 residues. The V end lost 2 bases, the J end lost 3 bases, and 11 bases lay between the germline ends. Germline V lookup: CDR1 SGHAT, CDR2 FQDESV (reference sequence).

The CDR3 loop reads CASSQGILNYGYTF. CDR3 nucleotides: TGCGCCAGCAGCCAAGGTATCTTAAACTATGGCTACACCTTC. The chain employs TRBV4-1 and TRBJ1-2; D call uncertain. Germline values: CDR1 MGHRA, CDR2 YSYEKL. The ends were cut back, 1 base at V and 2 bases at J, with 8 bases in the middle. This CDR3 is built from 14 residues.

V is TRBV4-1 and J is TRBJ1-4; 9 positions match TRBD1. Losses at the gene ends were 0 bases for V and 15 bases for J; bases not matched to a gene: 11. This CDR3 has 15 residues. The germline CDR1 and CDR2 sequences are MGHRA and YSYEKL. The CDR3 coding sequence is TGCGCCAGCAGCCAAGAATCTTCGACAGGGGGAGAATTGTTTTTT. Its translation is CASSQESSTGGELFF.

This chain joins TRBV19 and TRBJ2-3; 9 bases are a match to TRBD2. J gave up 2 bases and V 8 bases, and 8 bases lay outside the gene matches. The CDR3 is 15 residues long. From germline, CDR1 is LNHDA and CDR2 SQIVND (reference sequence). CDR3 loop: CASAWRGGPTDTQYF. Here the CDR3 DNA reads TGTGCCAGTGCTTGGCGGGGGGGTCCCACAGATACGCAGTATTTT.

This sequence joins TRBV5-1 and TRBJ2-2; 12 bases map to TRBD1. The V gene end was trimmed by 1 base and the J gene end by 7 bases; junction bases not matched to a gene: 8. This CDR3 region has 17 residues. The germline V gene encodes CDR1 SGHRS and CDR2 YFSETQ. CDR3 sequence reads: CASSLWGQGAEYGELFF. In DNA form, the CDR3 reads TGCGCCAGCAGCTTGTGGGGACAGGGGGCCGAATACGGGGAGCTGTTTTTT.

The rearrangement uses TRBV4-3 and TRBJ1-3; unclear D gene. V lost 3 bases and J lost 4, with 16 bases in between. Germline V gene data show CDR1 as LGHNA and CDR2 as YSLEER. The CDR3 is made up of 16 amino acids. Here the CDR3 DNA reads TGCGCCAGCAGCCATCGGCCAGGCCGCGTGGGAAACACCATATATTTT. Amino acid sequence: CASSHRPGRVGNTIYF.

This clone came up a few times. The J gene is TRBJ1-1, the V gene TRBV28, with D uncertain. Germline V gene data show CDR1 as MDHEN and CDR2 as SYDVKM. Trimming left V 3 bases short and J 6 bases short, with 11 bases between. The CDR3 contains 13 residues. CDR3 region: CASSLPEIAEAFF. CDR3 nucleotide sequence: TGTGCCAGCAGTTTGCCTGAGATCGCTGAAGCTTTCTTT.

The genes are TRBV13 and TRBJ2-1; the D gene is possibly TRBD2 (7 bases). The germline CDR1 and CDR2 sequences are PRHDT and FYEKMQ (reference sequence). The V and J ends lost 2 bases and 0 bases respectively, with 17 bases between them. The CDR3 is made up of 18 amino acids. The CDR3: CASSLRGGGGSSYNEQFF. DNA of the CDR3: TGTGCCAGCAGCTTAAGGGGGGGTGGGGGAAGCTCCTACAATGAGCAGTTCTTC.